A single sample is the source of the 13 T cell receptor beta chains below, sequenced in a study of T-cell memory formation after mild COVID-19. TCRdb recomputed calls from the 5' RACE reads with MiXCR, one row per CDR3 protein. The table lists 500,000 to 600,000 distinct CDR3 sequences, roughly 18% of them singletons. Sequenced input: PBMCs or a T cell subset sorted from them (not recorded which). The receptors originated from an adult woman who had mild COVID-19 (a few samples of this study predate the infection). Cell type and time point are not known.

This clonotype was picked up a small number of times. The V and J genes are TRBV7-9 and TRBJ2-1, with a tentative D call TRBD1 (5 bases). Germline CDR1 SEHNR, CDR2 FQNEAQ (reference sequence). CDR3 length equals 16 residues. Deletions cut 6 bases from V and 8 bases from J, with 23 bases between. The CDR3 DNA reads TGTGCCAGCAGTTGGACCCGACACCAGGGTGGAGATGAGCAGTTCTTC. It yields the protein CASSWTRHQGGDEQFF.

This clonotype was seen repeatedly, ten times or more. The CDR3 nucleotides are TGTGCCAGCAGCCAAGATACCCAGCGGAATGAGCAGTTCTTC. It codes for CASSQDTQRNEQFF. The chain joins TRBV4-2 to TRBJ2-1; D is possibly TRBD2 (5 bases). Germline V gene data show CDR1 as LGHNA and CDR2 as YNFKEQ. Trimming shortened V by 0 bases and J by 7 bases, and 10 bases separated the two germline ends. There are 14 residues in the CDR3.

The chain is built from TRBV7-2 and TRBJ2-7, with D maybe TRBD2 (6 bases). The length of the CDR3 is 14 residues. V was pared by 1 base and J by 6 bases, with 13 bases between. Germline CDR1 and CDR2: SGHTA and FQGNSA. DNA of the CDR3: TGTGCCAGCAGCTTAGAAGCGGGTATGGGCGAGCAGTACTTC. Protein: CASSLEAGMGEQYF.

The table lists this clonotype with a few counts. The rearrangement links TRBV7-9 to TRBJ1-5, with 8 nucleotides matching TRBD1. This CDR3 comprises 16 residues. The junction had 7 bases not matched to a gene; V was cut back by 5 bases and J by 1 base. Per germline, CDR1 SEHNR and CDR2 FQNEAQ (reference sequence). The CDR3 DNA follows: TGTGCCAGCAGCGCTGACAGGGGTAGGAGCAATCAGCCCCAGCATTTT. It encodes CASSADRGRSNQPQHF.

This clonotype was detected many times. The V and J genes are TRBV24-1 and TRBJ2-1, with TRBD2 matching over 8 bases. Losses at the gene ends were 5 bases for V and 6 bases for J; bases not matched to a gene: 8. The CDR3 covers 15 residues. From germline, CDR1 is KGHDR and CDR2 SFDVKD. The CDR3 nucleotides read TGTGCCACCAGTGCCGCCAGCGGGAGTCGCAATGAGCAGTTCTTC. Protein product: CATSAASGSRNEQFF.

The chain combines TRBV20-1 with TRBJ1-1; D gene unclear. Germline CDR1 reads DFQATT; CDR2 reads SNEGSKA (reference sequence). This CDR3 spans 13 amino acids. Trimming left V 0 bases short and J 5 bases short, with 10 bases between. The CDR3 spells CSARDPARTEAFF. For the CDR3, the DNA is TGCAGTGCTAGAGATCCGGCCAGGACTGAAGCTTTCTTT.

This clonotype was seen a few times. Here the CDR3 reads CASSQSGQGNTFYEQYF. CDR3 in DNA: TGCGCCAGCAGTCAATCGGGACAGGGAAATACTTTCTACGAGCAGTACTTC. This chain joins TRBV23-1 and TRBJ2-7, with 9 bases that match TRBD1. TRBV23-1 is an open reading frame, and its role is uncertain. The ends lost 0 bases at V and 3 bases at J; junction bases unmatched: 9. The CDR3 totals 17 residues.

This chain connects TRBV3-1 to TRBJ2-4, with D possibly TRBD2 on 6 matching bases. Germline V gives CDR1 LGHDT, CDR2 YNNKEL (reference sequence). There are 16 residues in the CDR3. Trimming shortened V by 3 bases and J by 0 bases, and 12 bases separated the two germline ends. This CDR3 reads CASSQAGYLAKNIQYF. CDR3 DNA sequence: TGTGCCAGCAGCCAGGCGGGGTACCTAGCCAAAAACATTCAGTACTTC.

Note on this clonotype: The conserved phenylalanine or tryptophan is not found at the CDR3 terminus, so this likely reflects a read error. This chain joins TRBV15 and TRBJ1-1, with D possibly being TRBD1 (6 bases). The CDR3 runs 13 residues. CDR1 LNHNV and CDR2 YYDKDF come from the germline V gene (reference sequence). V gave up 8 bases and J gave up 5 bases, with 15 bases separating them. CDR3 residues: CATRDIRRTEAFS. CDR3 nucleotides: TGTGCCACCCGGGACATTAGGAGAACTGAAGCTTTCTCT.

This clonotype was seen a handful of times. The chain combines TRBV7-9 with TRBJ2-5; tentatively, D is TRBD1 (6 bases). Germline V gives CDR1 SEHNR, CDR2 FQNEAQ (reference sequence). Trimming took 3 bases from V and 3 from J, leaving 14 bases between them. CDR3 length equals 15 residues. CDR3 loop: CASSFGPRGEETQYF. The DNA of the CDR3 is TGTGCCAGCAGCTTCGGGCCCAGGGGTGAAGAGACCCAGTACTTC.

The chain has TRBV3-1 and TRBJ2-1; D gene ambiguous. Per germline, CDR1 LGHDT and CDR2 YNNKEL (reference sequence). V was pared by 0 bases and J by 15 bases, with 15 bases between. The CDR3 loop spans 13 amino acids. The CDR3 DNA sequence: TGTGCCAGCAGCCAAGACGTGGTACCTTTACCGTTCTTC. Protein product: CASSQDVVPLPFF.

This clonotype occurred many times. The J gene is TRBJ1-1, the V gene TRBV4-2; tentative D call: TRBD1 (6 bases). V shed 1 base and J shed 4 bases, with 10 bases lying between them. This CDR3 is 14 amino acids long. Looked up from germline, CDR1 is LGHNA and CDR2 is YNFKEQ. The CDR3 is CASSQGGRGTEAFF. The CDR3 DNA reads TGTGCCAGCAGCCAAGGGGGCAGGGGCACTGAAGCTTTCTTT.

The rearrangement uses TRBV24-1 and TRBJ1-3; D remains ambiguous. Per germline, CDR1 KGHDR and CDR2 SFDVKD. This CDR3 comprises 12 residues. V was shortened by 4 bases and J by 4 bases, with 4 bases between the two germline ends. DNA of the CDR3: TGTGCCACCAGTGAAGACGGAAACACCATATATTTT. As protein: CATSEDGNTIYF.